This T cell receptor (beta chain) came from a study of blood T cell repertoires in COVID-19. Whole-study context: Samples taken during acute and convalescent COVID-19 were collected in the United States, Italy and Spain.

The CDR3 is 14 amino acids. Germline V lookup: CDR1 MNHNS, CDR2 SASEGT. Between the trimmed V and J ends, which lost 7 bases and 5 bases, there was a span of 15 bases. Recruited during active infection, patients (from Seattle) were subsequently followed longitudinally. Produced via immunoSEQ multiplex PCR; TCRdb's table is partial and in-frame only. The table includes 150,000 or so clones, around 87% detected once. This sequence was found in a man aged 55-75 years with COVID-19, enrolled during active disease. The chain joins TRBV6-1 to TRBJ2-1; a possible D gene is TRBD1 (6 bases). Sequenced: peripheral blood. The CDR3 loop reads CASKSQGNNNEQFF. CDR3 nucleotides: TGTGCCAGCAAGAGTCAGGGGAATAACAATGAGCAGTTCTTC.